The 17 T cell receptor beta chains below all came from one sample that was sequenced in a study of identical twins. Each CDR3 protein is one row after TCRdb ran MiXCR on the 5' RACE reads. The sample lists around 690,000 distinct CDR3 sequences, 21% occurring once. A further study also used this sample, focusing on T cells expressing NK-cell markers.

Sequenced material: PBMCs. These receptors all stem from a woman between 18 and 29 years old in good health.

This clonotype turned up a few times. The chain joins TRBV29-1 to TRBJ1-5; possibly TRBD1 for D (6 bases). CDR1 and CDR2 (germline): SQVTM, ANQGSEA. The germline V and J ends were trimmed by 8 bases and 0 bases, with 14 bases remaining between them. The CDR3 consists of 14 residues. Here the CDR3 reads CSFSQGYSNQPQHF. DNA for the CDR3: TGCAGCTTCTCACAGGGCTATAGCAATCAGCCCCAGCATTTT.

V is TRBV29-1 and J is TRBJ2-5; D not certain. There are 12 residues in the CDR3. V lost 4 bases to trimming and J lost 4 bases, with 10 bases between them. The germline CDR1 and CDR2 sequences are SQVTM and ANQGSEA. CDR3 in amino acids: CSVVGRRETQYF. CDR3 nucleotides: TGCAGCGTTGTCGGGCGGCGAGAGACCCAGTACTTC.

This CDR3 is CATSRDLGTGGDEQYF. The CDR3 DNA reads as TGTGCCACCAGCAGAGATCTTGGGACAGGCGGGGACGAGCAGTACTTC. The rearrangement uses TRBV15 and TRBJ2-7; 8 nucleotides line up with TRBD1. The V segment lost 0 bases and the J segment 5 bases; nucleotides outside the gene matches: 9. The germline CDR1 and CDR2 sequences are LNHNV and YYDKDF (reference sequence). This CDR3 contains 16 residues. The full variable domain, in which reference TRBV15 and TRBJ2-7 provide the parts outside the CDR3, is DAMVIQNPRYQVTQFGKPVTLSCSQTLNHNVMYWYQQKSSQAPKLLFHYYDKDFNNEADTPDNFQSRRPNTSFCFLDIRSPGLGDTAMYLCATSRDLGTGGDEQYFGPGTRLTVT.

This clonotype was seen a few times. The chain employs TRBV5-5 and TRBJ1-2; 8 nucleotides align to TRBD1. The CDR3 contains 13 residues. Losses at the gene ends were 1 base for V and 7 bases for J; bases not matched to a gene: 3. CDR1 and CDR2 from the germline V gene are SGHKS and YYEKEE (reference sequence). DNA of the CDR3: TGTGCCAGCAGCTTGCAGGGGGCGAGTGGCTACACCTTC. Its protein product is CASSLQGASGYTF. Variable domain in full (rest from reference TRBV5-5 and TRBJ1-2): DAGVTQSPTHLIKTRGQQVTLRCSPISGHKSVSWYQQVLGQGPQFIFQYYEKEERGRGNFPDRFSARQFPNYSSELNVNALLLGDSALYLCASSLQGASGYTFGSGTRLTVV.

This clonotype was found a few times. The chain carries TRBV29-1 and TRBJ1-1; perhaps TRBD1 as D (6 bases). The CDR3 length is 13 residues. V was pared by 5 bases and J by 1 base, with 11 bases between. Germline-derived CDR1 and CDR2 are SQVTM and ANQGSEA. The CDR3 DNA follows: TGCAGCGTTTCTTGGGGGCAGAACACTGAAGCTTTCTTT. Translation: CSVSWGQNTEAFF.

This chain connects TRBV20-1 to TRBJ2-1; possibly TRBD2 for D (5 bases). Per germline, CDR1 DFQATT and CDR2 SNEGSKA (reference sequence). CDR3 length equals 14 residues. The V gene lost 1 base and the J gene lost 1 base, with 8 bases spanning the gap. Written as DNA, the CDR3 is TGCAGTGCTAGAGGGGAGTTGTCCTACAATGAGCAGTTCTTC. It translates to CSARGELSYNEQFF.

The gene calls are TRBV2 and TRBJ1-1; no definite D call. V lost 6 bases, J lost 1 base, and 15 bases lay in between. Germline V gene sequence: CDR1 SNHLY, CDR2 FYNNEI. This CDR3 contains 15 residues. The CDR3 DNA reads as TGTGCCAGCAGCCTCACCGGACTGGGGAACACTGAAGCTTTCTTT. Protein product: CASSLTGLGNTEAFF.

The genes are TRBV19 and TRBJ2-2; possibly TRBD2 for D (6 bases). The germline CDR1 and CDR2 sequences are LNHDA and SQIVND (reference sequence). The V end lost 7 bases, the J end lost 2 bases, and 11 bases lay between the germline ends. The CDR3 sequence is 14 residues long. The CDR3 DNA reads as TGTGCCAGTACTACGGGGGTAAACACCGGGGAGCTGTTTTTT. Translating gives CASTTGVNTGELFF.

The chain has TRBV15 and TRBJ2-3; D is unresolved. Germline lookup yields CDR1 LNHNV and CDR2 YYDKDF (reference sequence). Between the trimmed V and J ends, which lost 0 bases and 3 bases, there was a span of 19 bases. This CDR3 spans 18 amino acids. CDR3: CATSRDPVVSRLTDTQYF. In nucleotides, the CDR3 is TGTGCCACCAGCAGAGATCCAGTAGTTTCGAGGCTGACAGATACGCAGTATTTT.

This clonotype came up a few times. The genes are TRBV24-1 and TRBJ2-7; D gene uncertain. Per germline, CDR1 KGHDR and CDR2 SFDVKD. The CDR3 length is 13 residues. The V end was cut by 4 bases, the J end by 0 bases, with 6 bases between. The CDR3 DNA sequence: TGTGCCACCAGTGACAAAGGCTCCTACGAGCAGTACTTC. Encoded protein: CATSDKGSYEQYF.

This clonotype was seen a handful of times. CDR3 in amino acids: CASSGDQDYEQYF. In DNA form, the CDR3 reads TGCGCCAGCAGTGGGGACCAGGACTACGAGCAGTACTTC. The chain recombines TRBV5-1 with TRBJ2-7; D possibly matches TRBD1 or TRBD2 (5 bases each). This CDR3 spans 13 amino acids. V shed 5 bases and J shed 3 bases, with 12 bases lying between them. CDR1 is SGHRS and CDR2 is YFSETQ in the germline V gene.

For the CDR3, the DNA is TGTGCCAGCAGTGACCCCGGGACAGGGGGCGTGACCCTCCACTTT. This encodes CASSDPGTGGVTLHF. The gene calls are TRBV6-1 and TRBJ1-6; 12 bases line up with TRBD1. V shed 3 bases and J 14 bases; nucleotides not matched to a gene: 8. CDR3 length equals 15 residues. Germline V CDR1 and CDR2: MNHNS, SASEGT.

In this sample, this clonotype turned up a few times. This chain joins TRBV3-1 and TRBJ2-7; tentative D call: TRBD2 (6 bases). Germline values: CDR1 LGHDT, CDR2 YNNKEL (reference sequence). The ends were cut back, 2 bases at V and 1 base at J, with 12 bases in the middle. This CDR3 comprises 15 residues. The CDR3 DNA follows: TGTGCCAGCAGCCAAAACAGCGGGCCATCCTACGAGCAGTACTTC. It encodes CASSQNSGPSYEQYF.

The genes are TRBV20-1 and TRBJ2-1, with TRBD2 as a possible D gene (5 bases). V lost 5 bases to trimming and J lost 7 bases, with 12 bases between them. Per the germline V gene, CDR1 is DFQATT and CDR2 is SNEGSKA (reference sequence). CDR3 size: 12 residues. As DNA, the CDR3 is TGCAGTGCTCCGCGGGTGGGGAATGAGCAGTTCTTC. It translates to CSAPRVGNEQFF.

The chain uses TRBV7-2 and TRBJ2-2; 8 bases are a match to TRBD2. Germline V gene lookup returns CDR1 SGHTA and CDR2 FQGNSA. V dropped 5 bases and J dropped 0; count of bases not matched to a gene: 2. The CDR3 totals 15 residues. The CDR3 loop is CASSPGLANTGELFF. CDR3 sequence (DNA): TGTGCCAGCAGCCCGGGACTAGCGAACACCGGGGAGCTGTTTTTT.

The chain recombines TRBV6-5 with TRBJ2-5, with D possibly being TRBD1 (6 bases). CDR3 length: 12 amino acids. From germline, CDR1 is MNHEY and CDR2 SVGAGI. The V gene lost 8 bases and the J gene lost 3 bases, with 10 bases spanning the gap. CDR3 in DNA: TGTGCCAGCGGGGCAGGGGAAGAGACCCAGTACTTC. It yields the protein CASGAGEETQYF.

V usage is TRBV27 and J usage is TRBJ1-2, with 7 bases aligning to TRBD1. V trimming: 8 bases; J trimming: 0 bases; junction bases outside the gene matches: 3. The CDR3 spans 13 residues. From germline, CDR1 is MNHEY and CDR2 SMNVEV (reference sequence). The DNA for the CDR3 is TGTGCCAGCCGGGACAGAGCTAACTATGGCTACACCTTC. Translation gives CASRDRANYGYTF.